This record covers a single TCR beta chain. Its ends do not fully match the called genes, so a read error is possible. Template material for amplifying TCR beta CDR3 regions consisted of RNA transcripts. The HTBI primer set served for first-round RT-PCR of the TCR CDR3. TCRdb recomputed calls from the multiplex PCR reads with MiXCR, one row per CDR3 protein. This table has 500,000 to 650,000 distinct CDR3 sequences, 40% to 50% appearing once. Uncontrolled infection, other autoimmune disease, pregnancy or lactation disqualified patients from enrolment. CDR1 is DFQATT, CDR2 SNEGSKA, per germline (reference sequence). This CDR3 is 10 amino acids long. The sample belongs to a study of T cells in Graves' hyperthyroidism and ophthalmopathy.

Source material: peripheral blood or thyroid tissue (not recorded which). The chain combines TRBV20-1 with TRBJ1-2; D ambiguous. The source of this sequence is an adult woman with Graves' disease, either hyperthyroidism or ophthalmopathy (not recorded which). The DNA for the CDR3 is TGCAGTGCTAGAGGTCGCGGCTTCACCTTC. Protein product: CSARGRGFTF.